The T cell receptor (beta chain) described here comes from a study of CD8 T cells in Susac syndrome. Across the whole study: Blood was drawn from patients with Susac syndrome. At that point, they were therapy-naive, on corticosteroids, or on intravenous immunoglobulin alone.

Germline assignment: CDR1 SGHDN and CDR2 FVKESK. This CDR3 comprises 18 residues. Losses at the gene ends were 6 bases for V and 4 bases for J; bases not matched to a gene: 15. The T cells that were sequenced for TCR beta were CD8+ and CD4+ cells from blood. TEMRA cells were FACS-enriched, unlike CD8+ and CD4+ T cells, which were negatively isolated. Reverse transcription used about 0.45 to 1 ug RNA and random hexamers. TCR beta CDR3 was amplified by immunoSEQ multiplex PCR. This amplification extended across 54 Vbeta and 13 Jbeta segments. TCRdb re-analysed the immunoSEQ multiplex PCR reads in MiXCR, keeping a single row per CDR3 protein. The sample shows 200,000 to 300,000 distinct CDR3 sequences, 90% to 97% of them seen only once.

This receptor was taken from a human donor with Susac syndrome. Sequenced input: CD4+ T cells from PBMCs. The chain employs TRBV14 and TRBJ2-2; 9 nucleotides line up with TRBD2. CDR3 amino acids: CASSHRVVAGVLTGELFF. For the CDR3, the DNA is TGTGCCAGCAGTCACCGGGTTGTAGCGGGAGTACTCACCGGGGAGCTGTTTTTT.